Following are 21 T cell receptor beta chains from one sample sequenced in a study of T-cell reconstitution after alpha-beta-depleted transplantation in children. The TCRbeta library was prepared with unique molecular identifiers. TCRdb re-called the PCR reads through MiXCR, storing one row per CDR3 protein. The sample carries 420,000 or so distinct CDR3 sequences, approximately 11% recorded once. Sequencing used PBMCs from the stem cell graft donor, obtained from the stem cell graft. The receptors originated from a human donor who donated a stem cell graft to a child with acute myeloid leukemia.

This clonotype was counted only a few times. The genes are TRBV7-2 and TRBJ2-7; weak D call: TRBD1 (5 bases). Between the trimmed V and J ends, which lost 3 bases and 6 bases, there was a span of 9 bases. Germline CDR1 SGHTA, CDR2 FQGNSA. This CDR3 has 12 residues. The CDR3 DNA follows: TGTGCCAGCAGCTTTCAAGGGGCCGAGCAGTACTTC. It yields the protein CASSFQGAEQYF.

At least ten counts were recorded for this clonotype. J is TRBJ2-7 and V is TRBV10-3, with a possible D match to TRBD2 (5 bases). The germline V gene has CDR1 ENHRY and CDR2 SYGVKD. CDR3 length equals 12 residues. Trimming left V 10 bases short and J 4 bases short, with 14 bases between. CDR3 loop: CATGLGSYEQYF. The DNA of the CDR3 is TGTGCCACCGGACTGGGATCATACGAGCAGTACTTC.

The rearrangement joins TRBV7-3 to TRBJ2-6, with D possibly TRBD1 on 6 matching bases. Germline-derived CDR1 and CDR2 are SGHTA and FQGTGA. The V and J ends lost 5 bases and 1 base respectively, with 12 bases between them. This CDR3 is built from 16 residues. CDR3: CASSPSTGSGANVLTF. The DNA for the CDR3 is TGTGCCAGCAGCCCCTCAACAGGGTCTGGGGCCAACGTCCTGACTTTC.

This clonotype was detected a few times. The chain is built from TRBV29-1 and TRBJ2-1, with D perhaps TRBD1 (5 bases). The CDR3 consists of 13 residues. Germline loops: CDR1 SQVTM, CDR2 ANQGSEA. The V end lost 4 bases, the J end lost 7 bases, and 14 bases lay between the germline ends. CDR3 sequence reads: CSVGQGLRNEQFF. In nucleotides, the CDR3 is TGCAGCGTTGGTCAGGGTCTTAGAAATGAGCAGTTCTTC.

This sequence joins TRBV10-2 and TRBJ2-7; tentatively, D is TRBD1 (6 bases). V was clipped by 2 bases and J by 4 bases, with 12 bases between them. The CDR3 spans 14 residues. Germline CDR1 and CDR2: WSHSY and SAAADI. The CDR3 here is CASSEPGHKYEQYV. The DNA for the CDR3 is TGCGCCAGCAGTGAGCCGGGACATAAATACGAGCAGTACGTC.

V gene TRBV12-3 or TRBV12-4 combines with J gene TRBJ1-1; the D is unclear. The ends were cut back, 7 bases at V and 4 bases at J, with 16 bases in the middle. CDR3 length: 14 amino acids. In DNA form, the CDR3 reads TGTGCCAGCATTCCCGGGAACGCGGGCACTGAAGCTTTCTTT. It specifies CASIPGNAGTEAFF.

This clonotype showed up just a few times. The chain is built from TRBV7-2 and TRBJ2-1, with 9 nucleotides matching TRBD2. Germline CDR1 reads SGHTA; CDR2 reads FQGNSA. The CDR3 runs 14 residues. Trimming removed 1 base from V and 10 bases from J; junction bases left unmatched: 5. The CDR3 region is CASSLDRLAGEQFF. In DNA form, the CDR3 reads TGTGCCAGCAGCTTAGACCGGCTAGCGGGGGAGCAGTTCTTC.

The table lists this clonotype with many counts. This sequence joins TRBV20-1 and TRBJ2-1; tentatively, D is TRBD2 (7 bases). Germline V gene data show CDR1 as DFQATT and CDR2 as SNEGSKA (reference sequence). The CDR3 is made up of 16 amino acids. Trimming removed 5 bases at V and 0 bases at J, with 17 bases between. CDR3 residues: CSAVGGTSVSYNEQFF. CDR3 DNA: TGCAGTGCTGTAGGGGGAACTAGCGTCTCCTACAATGAGCAGTTCTTC.

In the case of this clonotype: Just one base apart from a much larger clone, this may be a read error. This chain uses TRBV6-2 or TRBV6-3 with TRBJ1-5, with 11 bases matching TRBD1. The CDR3 length is 14 residues. Looked up from germline, CDR1 is MNHEY and CDR2 is SVGEGT. The CDR3 coding sequence is TGTGCCAGCAGTTGGACAGGGGGCAAGCAGCCCCAGCATTTT. This encodes CASSWTGGKQPQHF.

This clonotype was seen a handful of times. This chain links TRBV27 with TRBJ2-3, with TRBD2 matching 14 bases. The CDR3 consists of 16 residues. Trimming took 6 bases from V and 4 from J; bases not matched to a gene: 6. Germline V gene lookup returns CDR1 MNHEY and CDR2 SMNVEV (reference sequence). CDR3 protein: CASRPPGLAGADTQYF. The CDR3 nucleotides are TGTGCCAGCAGACCTCCGGGACTAGCGGGGGCAGATACGCAGTATTTT.

This chain links TRBV20-1 with TRBJ2-1; no definite D call. Germline V CDR1 and CDR2: DFQATT, SNEGSKA (reference sequence). The CDR3 is 13 amino acids. Trimming removed 5 bases from V and 11 bases from J, with 19 bases in between. The CDR3 region is CSAFSLGLDQQFF. Here the CDR3 DNA reads TGCAGTGCTTTCTCGCTGGGGTTGGATCAGCAGTTCTTC.

This clonotype turned up a few times. The chain links TRBV20-1 to TRBJ2-1; D is possibly TRBD2 (5 bases). The CDR3 has 14 residues. Looked up from germline, CDR1 is DFQATT and CDR2 is SNEGSKA (reference sequence). The V end was cut by 5 bases, the J end by 5 bases, with 16 bases between. This CDR3 is CSASRLAKDNEQFF. The CDR3, as DNA: TGCAGTGCTTCTCGGCTAGCTAAAGACAATGAGCAGTTCTTC.

This chain joins TRBV12-3 or TRBV12-4 and TRBJ2-3, with D perhaps TRBD1 (6 bases). There are 15 residues in the CDR3. The germline V and J ends were trimmed by 5 bases and 2 bases, with 14 bases remaining between them. CDR3 sequence reads: CASSPGQRNTDTQYF. In DNA form, the CDR3 reads TGTGCCAGCAGTCCCGGACAGCGGAACACAGATACGCAGTATTTT.

This clonotype came up many times. The V call is TRBV5-1, the J call TRBJ2-4; no clear D gene. The V end lost 3 bases, the J end lost 7 bases, and 20 bases lay between the germline ends. Germline loops: CDR1 SGHRS, CDR2 YFSETQ. The CDR3 length is 16 residues. The CDR3 bases are TGCGCCAGCAGCTCCCCCAATCCGATGGGTGTTAACATTCAGTACTTC. Translated, it gives CASSSPNPMGVNIQYF. The full variable domain, with the rest looked up from reference TRBV5-1 and TRBJ2-4, is KAGVTQTPRYLIKTRGQQVTLSCSPISGHRSVSWYQQTPGQGLQFLFEYFSETQRNKGNFPGRFSGRQFSNSRSEMNVSTLELGDSALYLCASSSPNPMGVNIQYFGAGTRLSVL.

This clonotype was detected a few times. CDR3: CASSLRDGSYEQYV. The DNA for the CDR3 is TGCGCCAGCAGCCTAAGGGACGGTTCCTACGAGCAGTACGTC. This chain uses TRBV4-1 with TRBJ2-7; either TRBD1 or TRBD2 may supply D (5 bases each). V dropped 4 bases and J dropped 1 base, with 11 bases sitting between them. The CDR3 has 14 amino acids. From germline, CDR1 is MGHRA and CDR2 YSYEKL.

Concerning this clonotype itself: Being one base from a much bigger clone, this may be a read error. The chain couples TRBV6-4 to TRBJ2-3; D ambiguous. The CDR3 is 16 amino acids. Deletions cut 2 bases from V and 3 bases from J, with 15 bases between. Germline V gene sequence: CDR1 MRHNA, CDR2 SNTAGT. The chain's CDR3 is CASSDLSRSDTDTQYF. The CDR3 DNA reads as TGTGCCAGCAGTGACCTTAGCCGGAGTGATACAGATACGCAGTATTTT.

This clonotype occurred a few times. The chain employs TRBV9 and TRBJ2-3; weak D call: TRBD1 (5 bases). The CDR3 is 15 residues long. The V and J ends lost 3 bases and 0 bases respectively, with 11 bases between them. CDR1 is SGDLS and CDR2 is YYNGEE in the germline V gene. CDR3 DNA: TGTGCCAGCAGCGAGGGGAAACAAAGCACAGATACGCAGTATTTT. Translating gives CASSEGKQSTDTQYF. Full variable domain (outside the CDR3, taken from reference TRBV9 and TRBJ2-3): DSGVTQTPKHLITATGQRVTLRCSPRSGDLSVYWYQQSLDQGLQFLIQYYNGEERAKGNILERFSAQQFPDLHSELNLSSLELGDSALYFCASSEGKQSTDTQYFGPGTRLTVL.

This clonotype was counted only a few times. The genes are TRBV11-2 and TRBJ2-1; perhaps TRBD2 as D (6 bases). Trimming pared 2 bases from V and 0 bases from J, leaving 14 bases between. Looked up from germline, CDR1 is SGHAT and CDR2 is FQNNGV. This CDR3 comprises 17 residues. CDR3 bases: TGTGCCAGCAGCTTAAGGCGGGACCGGAGCTCCTACAATGAGCAGTTCTTC. Encoded protein: CASSLRRDRSSYNEQFF.

V gene TRBV6-2 or TRBV6-3 combines with J gene TRBJ2-2, with a possible D match to TRBD2 (7 bases). Per the germline V gene, CDR1 is MNHEY and CDR2 is SVGEGT. The length of the CDR3 is 14 residues. Trimming took 4 bases from V and 5 from J, leaving 11 bases between them. The CDR3 bases are TGTGCCAGCAGTTCGGGGGGCTGGACCGGGGAGCTGTTTTTT. This gives the protein CASSSGGWTGELFF.

The chain couples TRBV12-3 or TRBV12-4 to TRBJ2-7; 11 nucleotides line up with TRBD1. The CDR3 contains 12 residues. V dropped 5 bases and J dropped 6; count of bases not matched to a gene: 0. CDR3 sequence: CASSGTGGEQYF. CDR3 DNA: TGTGCCAGCAGTGGGACAGGGGGCGAGCAGTACTTC.

This clonotype has only a few counts. The rearrangement joins TRBV24-1 to TRBJ2-5; D gene uncertain. This CDR3 spans 14 amino acids. Germline CDR1 is KGHDR and CDR2 is SFDVKD. V was trimmed by 0 bases and J by 1 base, leaving 5 bases between them. The CDR3 region is CATSDLRRQETQYF. In DNA form, the CDR3 reads TGTGCCACCAGTGATTTGCGACGCCAAGAGACCCAGTACTTC.